This record concerns one T cell receptor (beta chain) sequence. Its antigen is as yet unknown. Sequencing used immunoSEQ multiplex PCR; TCRdb keeps in-frame clones, though not all of them. The table lists around 120,000 clones, more than 70% of them singletons, with 1.5% to 2% in the top ten. The sample belongs to a study of cytomegalovirus exposure and HLA in healthy donors. As for the study in general: The roughly 120 validation repertoires, a later analysis reported, used the same platform as the 666 first-cohort repertoires. Findings and limits, study-wide: Overall, roughly 160 TCR beta chains were annotated as cytomegalovirus-associated. In vitro assays verified that a few CMV-associated chains recognized CMV antigens specifically.

The approximately 120-subject validation cohort, separate from the approximately 660-subject first cohort, included the donors. V was trimmed by 1 base and J by 4 bases, leaving 19 bases between them. CDR3 size: 17 residues. Germline V CDR1 and CDR2: LNHDA, SQIVND (reference sequence). The receptor's source is a man between 18 and 35 years old in good health and CMV-seronegative. Sequences were obtained from PBMCs. The chain is built from TRBV19 and TRBJ2-5; possibly TRBD1 for D (8 bases). The CDR3, as DNA: TGTGCCAGTAGTATAGGCCCGGGGGGACAGGTAGGAGAGACCCAGTACTTC. Protein product: CASSIGPGGQVGETQYF.